This T cell receptor (beta chain) was documented in a study of CD8 T cells in Susac syndrome. Study-wide context: Patients with Susac syndrome were therapy-naive, taking corticosteroids, with some also receiving intravenous immunoglobulin, or taking intravenous immunoglobulin alone at the time their blood was drawn. Points from the study as a whole: CD4+ T cell repertoires in Susac syndrome exhibited no evidence of clonal expansion.

Reverse transcription of roughly 0.5 to 1 ug RNA used random hexamers. TCR beta CDR3 was amplified by immunoSEQ covering 54 Vbeta and 13 Jbeta. TCRdb processed the immunoSEQ multiplex PCR reads anew with MiXCR; each CDR3 protein has one entry. In the table there are about 240,000 distinct CDR3 sequences, approximately 95% of which are singletons. Germline V lookup: CDR1 GTSNPN, CDR2 SVGIG (reference sequence). There are 15 residues in the CDR3. V trimming: 2 bases; J trimming: 3 bases; junction bases outside the gene matches: 5. In regard to this clonotype: No antigen is known for it.

Sequencing was done on a sample of CD4+ T cells from PBMCs. The source is a human donor with Susac syndrome. The J gene is TRBJ2-5, the V gene TRBV30; 11 positions match TRBD2. The CDR3 sequence: CAWSTSGSWEETQYF. The DNA for the CDR3 is TGTGCCTGGAGTACTAGCGGGAGTTGGGAAGAGACCCAGTACTTC.